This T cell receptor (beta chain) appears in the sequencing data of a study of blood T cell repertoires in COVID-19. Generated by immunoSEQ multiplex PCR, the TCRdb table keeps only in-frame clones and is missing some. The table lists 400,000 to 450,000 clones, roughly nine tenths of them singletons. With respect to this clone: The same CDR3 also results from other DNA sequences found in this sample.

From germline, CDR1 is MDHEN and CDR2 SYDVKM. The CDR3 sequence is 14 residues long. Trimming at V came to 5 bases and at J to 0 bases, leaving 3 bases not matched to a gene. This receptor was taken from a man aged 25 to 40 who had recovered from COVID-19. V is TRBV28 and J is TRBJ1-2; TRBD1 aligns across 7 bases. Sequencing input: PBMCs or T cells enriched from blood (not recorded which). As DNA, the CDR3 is TGTGCCAGCAGTGCAGGGACAGCTAACTATGGCTACACCTTC. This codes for CASSAGTANYGYTF.